This TCR beta chain was observed in a study of cytomegalovirus exposure and HLA in healthy donors. Study observations and caveats: Subsequent analysis found a tendency for first-cohort TCR clusters to co-occur within the approximately 130 validation repertoires.

The CDR3 runs to 16 residues. Germline V gene lookup returns CDR1 SGHRS and CDR2 YFSETQ. Trimming removed 4 bases from V and 4 bases from J; junction bases left unmatched: 14. Using immunoSEQ multiplex PCR, the repertoire was profiled, and TCRdb retains in-frame clones only, with some absent. In the table there are 90,000 to 150,000 clones, roughly 82% of which are singletons. Notes on this clone: The antigen is undetermined.

V is TRBV5-1 and J is TRBJ2-7; 7 bases match TRBD1. This receptor was taken from a man between 18 and 29 years old in good health and CMV-seronegative. Sample: PBMCs. The CDR3 reads CASSPWDSSFLYEQYF. CDR3 bases: TGCGCCAGCAGCCCCTGGGACAGCTCCTTCCTATACGAGCAGTACTTC.